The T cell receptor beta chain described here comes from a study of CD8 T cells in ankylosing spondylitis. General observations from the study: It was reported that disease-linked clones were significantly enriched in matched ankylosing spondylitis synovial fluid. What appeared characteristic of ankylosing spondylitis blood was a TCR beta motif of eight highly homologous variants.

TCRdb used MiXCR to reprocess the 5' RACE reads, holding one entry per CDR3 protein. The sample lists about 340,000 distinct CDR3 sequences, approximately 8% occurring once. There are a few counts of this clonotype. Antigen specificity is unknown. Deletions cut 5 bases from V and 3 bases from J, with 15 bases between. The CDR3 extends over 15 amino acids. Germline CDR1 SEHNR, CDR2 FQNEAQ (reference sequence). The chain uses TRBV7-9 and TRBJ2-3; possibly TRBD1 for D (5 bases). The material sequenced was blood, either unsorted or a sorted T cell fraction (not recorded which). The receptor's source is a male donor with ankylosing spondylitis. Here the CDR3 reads CASSLITGPTDTQYF. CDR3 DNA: TGTGCCAGCAGCCTTATAACAGGCCCAACAGATACGCAGTATTTT.